This entry lists 25 T cell receptor beta chains sequenced from one sample in a study of T-cell memory formation after mild COVID-19. TCRdb analysed the 5' RACE reads with MiXCR anew, one entry per CDR3 protein. This sample carries around 370,000 distinct CDR3 sequences, 21% of them seen once, and the ten largest clones take approximately 12%. The sequenced sample consisted of PBMCs or a T cell subset sorted from them (not recorded which). The source of these receptors is an adult woman who had mild COVID-19 (a few samples of this study predate the infection). Cell type and time point are not known.

The CDR3 bases are TGTGCCAGCAGCCCGGTGGGGGGCTCCGGGGCCAACGTCCTGACTTTC. This translates into CASSPVGGSGANVLTF. V gene TRBV7-2 combines with J gene TRBJ2-6; D is tentatively TRBD1 or TRBD2 (6 bases each). Trimming shortened V by 5 bases and J by 4 bases, and 15 bases separated the two germline ends. Germline CDR1 is SGHTA and CDR2 is FQGNSA. The CDR3 has 16 residues.

The J gene is TRBJ2-5, the V gene TRBV7-9; 7 bases fit TRBD1. Germline CDR1 SEHNR, CDR2 FQNEAQ (reference sequence). The CDR3 runs to 14 residues. V lost 3 bases, J lost 3 bases, and 4 bases stayed unmatched. CDR3 sequence: CASSLGTAEETQYF. The CDR3 coding sequence is TGTGCCAGCAGCTTGGGGACAGCTGAAGAGACCCAGTACTTC.

This clonotype was picked up many times. The V and J genes are TRBV5-1 and TRBJ2-5, with D unresolved. CDR1 and CDR2 from the germline V gene are SGHRS and YFSETQ. V was shortened by 2 bases and J by 2 bases, with 4 bases between the two germline ends. There are 12 residues in the CDR3. CDR3 region: CASSFRQETQYF. The DNA for the CDR3 is TGCGCCAGCAGCTTCCGACAAGAGACCCAGTACTTC. The full variable domain, rest sourced from reference TRBV5-1 and TRBJ2-5, is KAGVTQTPRYLIKTRGQQVTLSCSPISGHRSVSWYQQTPGQGLQFLFEYFSETQRNKGNFPGRFSGRQFSNSRSEMNVSTLELGDSALYLCASSFRQETQYFGPGTRLLVL.

The V gene is TRBV28, the J gene TRBJ1-5, with D unresolved. CDR3 length equals 16 residues. Per germline, CDR1 MDHEN and CDR2 SYDVKM. V lost 2 bases to trimming and J lost 2 bases, with 13 bases between them. Here the CDR3 reads CASSLITAMGNQPQHF. The DNA for the CDR3 is TGTGCCAGCAGTTTAATCACAGCGATGGGCAATCAGCCCCAGCATTTT.

This clonotype came up many times. This chain connects TRBV5-1 to TRBJ2-7; TRBD2 is a possible D gene (6 bases). V was trimmed by 4 bases and J by 2 bases, leaving 13 bases between them. The CDR3 consists of 14 residues. The germline V gene encodes CDR1 SGHRS and CDR2 YFSETQ. CDR3 loop: CASSVRDSAYEQYF. For the CDR3, the DNA is TGCGCCAGCAGCGTCCGGGACTCAGCCTACGAGCAGTACTTC.

The CDR3: CASSDRGGRDEQFF. The CDR3, as DNA: TGTGCCAGCAGTGATCGGGGGGGCCGCGATGAGCAGTTCTTC. This rearrangement joins TRBV6-4 to TRBJ2-1, with 8 positions matching TRBD2. This CDR3 contains 14 residues. Germline trimming cut 3 bases from V and 8 bases from J; bases unmatched to any gene: 6. The germline V gene encodes CDR1 MRHNA and CDR2 SNTAGT.

This clonotype was detected only once. V usage is TRBV5-8 and J usage is TRBJ2-3; D is possibly TRBD1 or TRBD2 (5 bases each). Germline assignment: CDR1 SGHTS and CDR2 YDEGEE. V lost 0 bases to trimming and J lost 13 bases, with 9 bases between them. CDR3 length: 11 amino acids. CDR3 loop: CASSLDLGEYF. CDR3 nucleotides: TGTGCCAGCAGCTTGGACTTGGGGGAGTATTTT.

This chain links TRBV29-1 with TRBJ1-1; 7 nucleotides agree with TRBD1. The CDR3 contains 14 residues. CDR1 is SQVTM and CDR2 is ANQGSEA in the germline V gene. This CDR3 reads CSNRGGLMNTEAFF. CDR3 in DNA: TGCAGTAACAGGGGAGGGTTAATGAACACTGAAGCTTTCTTT.

This clonotype occurred once. The chain is built from TRBV5-6 and TRBJ2-7; a possible D gene is TRBD2 (6 bases). Trimming stripped 3 bases from V and 0 bases from J, with 19 bases between. The CDR3 extends over 17 amino acids. Germline values: CDR1 SGHDT, CDR2 YYEEEE. The CDR3 loop is CASSSLDGEEGSYEQYF. The CDR3 DNA reads TGTGCCAGCAGCTCCTTGGACGGGGAGGAAGGCTCCTACGAGCAGTACTTC.

This clonotype was recorded a few times. The chain is built from TRBV9 and TRBJ1-1; no definite D call. Trimming took off 4 bases at V and 5 bases at J, with 15 bases between the two ends. CDR1 is SGDLS and CDR2 is YYNGEE in the germline V gene. The CDR3 length is 14 residues. The CDR3 DNA reads as TGTGCCAGCAGCACAGAGATCACTGGGACTGAAGCTTTCTTT. It is translated as CASSTEITGTEAFF.

The table lists this clonotype with many counts. V usage is TRBV6-5 and J usage is TRBJ2-2; TRBD1 or TRBD2 may be the D gene (5 bases each). CDR1 is MNHEY and CDR2 is SVGAGI in the germline V gene. This CDR3 region has 15 residues. The germline V and J ends were trimmed by 5 bases and 5 bases, with 15 bases remaining between them. CDR3: CASSRDGRRTGELFF. DNA of the CDR3: TGTGCCAGCAGTCGGGACGGCCGGAGGACCGGGGAGCTGTTTTTT.

The V call is TRBV12-3 or TRBV12-4, the J call TRBJ1-2; no definite D call. The CDR3 is made up of 14 amino acids. The V gene lost 5 bases and the J gene lost 6 bases, with 16 bases spanning the gap. DNA of the CDR3: TGTGCCAGCAGTCTCAGAGGTCGCAGGAATGGCTACACCTTC. As protein: CASSLRGRRNGYTF.

The V gene is TRBV9, the J gene TRBJ1-1; the match to TRBD1 covers 10 bases. The V gene end was trimmed by 3 bases and the J gene end by 4 bases; junction bases not matched to a gene: 9. The CDR3 is 16 residues long. Per the germline V gene, CDR1 is SGDLS and CDR2 is YYNGEE. The CDR3 DNA reads as TGTGCCAGCAGCGACCCTCCGGGACAGGGGATCACTGAAGCTTTCTTT. Encoded protein: CASSDPPGQGITEAFF.

In this sample, this clonotype turned up a few times. The CDR3 DNA reads as TGTGCCAGCAGCCAAGGGAAGAACACCGGGGAGCTGTTTTTT. Its translation is CASSQGKNTGELFF. The J gene is TRBJ2-2, the V gene TRBV3-1, with D unresolved. Per germline, CDR1 LGHDT and CDR2 YNNKEL (reference sequence). CDR3 length equals 14 residues. Trimming cost V 1 base and J 1 base, with 4 bases left between them.

This clonotype has more than one count but fewer than ten. The V call is TRBV9, the J call TRBJ2-5; D is unresolved. Germline V gene lookup returns CDR1 SGDLS and CDR2 YYNGEE. The CDR3 covers 15 residues. Deletions cut 3 bases from V and 4 bases from J, with 16 bases between. The CDR3 DNA reads TGTGCCAGCAGCGGGAGCCCCTTCGGCGGAGAGACCCAGTACTTC. This translates into CASSGSPFGGETQYF. The entire variable domain, with the rest obtained from reference TRBV9 and TRBJ2-5, is as follows: DSGVTQTPKHLITATGQRVTLRCSPRSGDLSVYWYQQSLDQGLQFLIQYYNGEERAKGNILERFSAQQFPDLHSELNLSSLELGDSALYFCASSGSPFGGETQYFGPGTRLLVL.

The gene calls are TRBV12-3 or TRBV12-4 and TRBJ2-5; 13 bases are a match to TRBD2. V lost 3 bases, J lost 4 bases, and 2 bases stayed unmatched. The CDR3 loop spans 15 amino acids. This CDR3 is CASSFGTSGTETQYF. The CDR3 DNA is TGTGCCAGCAGTTTTGGGACTAGCGGGACAGAGACCCAGTACTTC.

The chain recombines TRBV4-1 with TRBJ2-2, with D tentatively TRBD2 (7 bases). V lost 10 bases and J 1 base, leaving 10 bases between the germline ends. Germline V lookup: CDR1 MGHRA, CDR2 YSYEKL. This CDR3 has 13 amino acids. The CDR3 DNA reads as TGCGCCACGGGGGGCCTGAACACCGGGGAGCTGTTTTTT. Its translation is CATGGLNTGELFF.

The rearrangement links TRBV29-1 to TRBJ2-1; D perhaps matches TRBD1 (5 bases). Looked up from germline, CDR1 is SQVTM and CDR2 is ANQGSEA. V was shortened by 7 bases and J by 6 bases, with 7 bases between the two germline ends. The CDR3 consists of 10 residues. The CDR3 region is CSDTGNEQFF. CDR3 coding DNA: TGCAGCGATACAGGCAATGAGCAGTTCTTC.

There are a few counts of this clonotype. The chain links TRBV9 to TRBJ2-7, with D uncertain. CDR1 is SGDLS and CDR2 is YYNGEE in the germline V gene. The V end lost 2 bases, the J end lost 1 base, and 10 bases lay between the germline ends. This CDR3 is 14 amino acids long. The CDR3 DNA reads TGTGCCAGCAGCGTGGGCAGTGCTTCCTACGAGCAGTACTTC. Translated: CASSVGSASYEQYF.

This clonotype was seen many times. The V call is TRBV4-1, the J call TRBJ1-2, with TRBD1 matching 8 bases. V shed 6 bases, J shed 4 bases, and the junction held 16 bases outside the gene matches. Germline assignment: CDR1 MGHRA and CDR2 YSYEKL. This CDR3 is built from 17 residues. Written as DNA, the CDR3 is TGCGCCAGCAGGGCGACAGGGGCCCCTCTCTCCCGCTATGGCTACACCTTC. Its protein product is CASRATGAPLSRYGYTF.

This clonotype appeared many times. The genes are TRBV6-2 or TRBV6-3 and TRBJ2-5; perhaps TRBD2 as D (6 bases). Germline lookup yields CDR1 MNHEY and CDR2 SVGEGT. The CDR3 is made up of 14 amino acids. V was shortened by 3 bases and J by 2 bases, with 10 bases between the two germline ends. The CDR3 reads CASSYLALQETQYF. The CDR3 coding sequence is TGTGCCAGCAGTTATCTAGCGCTACAAGAGACCCAGTACTTC.

CDR3 nucleotide sequence: TGTGCCAGCACCCGGGGATCCTATAATTCACCCCTCCACTTT. Translation: CASTRGSYNSPLHF. The chain uses TRBV12-3 or TRBV12-4 and TRBJ1-6; no firm D call. The V and J ends lost 7 bases and 1 base respectively, with 8 bases between them. CDR3 length: 14 amino acids.

This clonotype has a handful of counts. This chain links TRBV11-2 with TRBJ2-1; a possible D gene is TRBD2 (6 bases). CDR1 SGHAT and CDR2 FQNNGV come from the germline V gene. The V and J ends lost 5 bases and 6 bases respectively, with 14 bases between them. The CDR3 length is 14 residues. The CDR3 sequence is CASSQRAPGNEQFF. The CDR3 DNA follows: TGTGCCAGCAGCCAGCGGGCCCCCGGCAATGAGCAGTTCTTC. Complete variable domain (other parts from reference TRBV11-2 and TRBJ2-1): EAGVAQSPRYKIIEKRQSVAFWCNPISGHATLYWYQQILGQGPKLLIQFQNNGVVDDSQLPKDRFSAERLKGVDSTLKIQPAKLEDSAVYLCASSQRAPGNEQFFGPGTRLTVL.

This sequence joins TRBV7-2 and TRBJ1-5, with a weak D call TRBD1 (6 bases). The CDR3 has 16 amino acids. Trimming took 0 bases from V and 7 from J, leaving 16 bases between them. In germline, CDR1 is SGHTA, CDR2 FQGNSA. CDR3 sequence: CASSLAFGGGQQPQHF. The DNA of the CDR3 is TGTGCCAGCAGCTTAGCGTTCGGGGGCGGACAGCAGCCCCAGCATTTT.

The chain links TRBV3-1 to TRBJ2-3; D assignment may be TRBD1 or TRBD2 (5 bases each). The CDR3 length is 14 residues. In germline, CDR1 is LGHDT, CDR2 YNNKEL (reference sequence). The ends were cut back, 4 bases at V and 3 bases at J, with 11 bases in the middle. The CDR3 here is CASSPWDLTDTQYF. The CDR3 nucleotides read TGTGCCAGCAGCCCTTGGGACCTTACAGATACGCAGTATTTT.